These 8 T cell receptor beta chains originate from one sample sequenced in a study of blood T cells in healthy people across ages. A second PCR, run for roughly 7 to 12 cycles, used a sample-barcoded 5' primer plus a J-beta primer mix. TCRdb reprocessed the 5' RACE reads with MiXCR, giving one entry per CDR3 protein. The sample lists under 2 million distinct CDR3 sequences; almost 35% were seen once. Sequencing was carried out using blood. Every receptor here comes from a woman aged 25 to 45 in good health.

V gene TRBV28 combines with J gene TRBJ1-2; D ambiguous. The ends were cut back, 6 bases at V and 0 bases at J, with 20 bases in the middle. CDR1 and CDR2 (germline): MDHEN, SYDVKM. CDR3 length: 17 amino acids. CDR3 bases: TGTGCCAGCAGCCTGAATTGGGCCAGGAGAGCTAACTATGGCTACACCTTC. This gives the protein CASSLNWARRANYGYTF.

V and J are TRBV6-6 and TRBJ1-3; D remains ambiguous. Trimming pared 2 bases from V and 0 bases from J, leaving 8 bases between. Germline lookup yields CDR1 MNHNY and CDR2 SVGAGI (reference sequence). The CDR3 has 15 residues. The CDR3 spells CASSYRMASGNTIYF. CDR3 bases: TGTGCCAGCAGTTACCGGATGGCCTCTGGAAACACCATATATTTT.

Points on this clonotype: Germline and junction disagree at one end, which may indicate a read error. J is TRBJ2-6 and V is TRBV29-1, with TRBD1 matching 9 bases. The CDR3 covers 18 residues. From germline, CDR1 is SQVTM and CDR2 ANQGSEA. The CDR3 bases are TGCAGCGTTGAAGATTGGCCGGGACAGGGCGCTGGGGCCAACGTCCGGACTTTC. This sequence encodes CSVEDWPGQGAGANVRTF.

Only a few counts were recorded for this clonotype. V gene TRBV27 combines with J gene TRBJ1-1, with 10 positions matching TRBD1. J lost 7 bases, V lost 3 bases, and 8 bases had no gene match. The germline CDR1 and CDR2 sequences are MNHEY and SMNVEV (reference sequence). CDR3 size: 15 residues. CDR3 bases: TGTGCCAGCAGTTTCTACGGGACAGGGGCCTATGAAGCTTTCTTT. Encoded protein: CASSFYGTGAYEAFF.

Regarding this clonotype: A read error may account for a junction end that differs from germline. V is TRBV18 and J is TRBJ2-7, with 8 positions matching TRBD1. The CDR3 is 15 amino acids. Germline CDR1 KGHSH, CDR2 LQKENI. Here the CDR3 DNA reads TGTGTCAGCTCAACGGGACAGGTTGGCTCCTACGAGCAGTACTTC. Translation gives CVSSTGQVGSYEQYF.

The chain is built from TRBV20-1 and TRBJ2-7; the D gene could be TRBD1 or TRBD2 (5 bases each). Germline-derived CDR1 and CDR2 are DFQATT and SNEGSKA (reference sequence). This CDR3 has 12 amino acids. Between the trimmed V and J ends, which lost 3 bases and 6 bases, there was a span of 12 bases. The CDR3: CSASGAGIEQYF. Written as DNA, the CDR3 is TGCAGTGCTAGCGGGGCTGGGATCGAGCAGTACTTC.

Only a few counts were recorded for this clonotype. This chain links TRBV27 with TRBJ1-4, with D tentatively TRBD1 (6 bases). Trimming removed 3 bases at V and 3 bases at J, with 11 bases between. Germline assignment: CDR1 MNHEY and CDR2 SMNVEV (reference sequence). The CDR3 consists of 15 residues. The CDR3 region has the DNA TGTGCCAGCAGTTTCGGACAGACGCCTAATGAAAAACTGTTTTTT. It encodes CASSFGQTPNEKLFF.

The rearrangement links TRBV7-9 to TRBJ1-5; 7 bases align to TRBD1. V gave up 5 bases and J gave up 4 bases; unmatched junction bases: 5. CDR3 length equals 14 residues. Germline CDR1 is SEHNR and CDR2 is FQNEAQ (reference sequence). CDR3 amino acids: CASSPGQKNQPQHF. The CDR3 DNA reads TGTGCCAGCAGCCCGGGACAGAAAAATCAGCCCCAGCATTTT.